The sequence of this TCR beta chain was determined in a study of blood T cells in healthy people across ages. Study-wide results and caveats: Higher diversity, along with more naive CD4+ cells, distinguished long-lived donors from aged donors.

Concerning this clonotype: Its antigen is not identified.

A second 7 to 11 cycle PCR used barcoded and J-beta primers. Each CDR3 protein is one row after TCRdb ran MiXCR on the 5' RACE reads. Of about 720,000 distinct CDR3 sequences in the sample, about a fifth are singletons; the top ten hold 22%. Germline V gene lookup returns CDR1 SGHTA and CDR2 FQGTGA. The CDR3 is 12 amino acids. The germline V and J ends were trimmed by 1 base and 8 bases, with 6 bases remaining between them. The source of this sequence is a man in his 70s in good health. The chain uses TRBV7-3 and TRBJ2-1; D ambiguous. What was sequenced was blood. The CDR3: CASSLIEDEQFF. In DNA form, the CDR3 reads TGTGCCAGCAGCTTAATCGAGGATGAGCAGTTCTTC.